The 13 T cell receptor beta chains below were found in one sample sequenced in a study of regulatory T cells in long-lasting Graves disease. Time point meaning: newly diagnosed GD, antithyroid drugs for less than 3 months. Extracted RNA from PBMCs served as the source of the TCR library. The authors built TCR beta libraries using iRepertoire HTBI primers and Arm-PCR of CDR3 regions. TCRdb independently ran MiXCR on the multiplex PCR reads; one entry per CDR3 protein. The table records hundreds of thousands of distinct CDR3 sequences, roughly 15% of them present only once. A further study also used this sample, focusing on T cells in Graves' hyperthyroidism and ophthalmopathy.

This sample comprised peripheral blood mononuclear cells (PBMCs), obtained at new diagnosis, from a patient treated with antithyroid drugs. The receptor source for this set is a woman aged 25 to 39 with Graves disease.

The sample holds many counts of this clonotype. V gene TRBV20-1 combines with J gene TRBJ2-5, with D possibly TRBD2 on 5 matching bases. V shed 4 bases and J shed 1 base, with 7 bases lying between them. Germline V lookup: CDR1 DFQATT, CDR2 SNEGSKA (reference sequence). This CDR3 is built from 12 residues. CDR3 in amino acids: CSAIRGQETQYF. CDR3 nucleotide sequence: TGCAGTGCTATCCGGGGCCAAGAGACCCAGTACTTC.

The table lists this clonotype with many counts. This rearrangement joins TRBV2 to TRBJ2-5; 8 nucleotides agree with TRBD1. CDR1 SNHLY and CDR2 FYNNEI come from the germline V gene. The J segment lost 5 bases and the V segment lost 4 bases, leaving 3 bases of the junction unmatched. CDR3 length: 13 residues. CDR3 nucleotide sequence: TGTGCCAGCAGTGGAGGACAGGGCGAGACCCAGTACTTC. Protein: CASSGGQGETQYF.

This rearrangement joins TRBV5-1 to TRBJ1-4; no reliable D call. The V and J ends lost 1 base and 4 bases respectively, with 8 bases between them. The CDR3 consists of 14 residues. Per the germline V gene, CDR1 is SGHRS and CDR2 is YFSETQ. The CDR3 sequence is CASSLPGSNEKLFF. CDR3 in DNA: TGCGCCAGCAGCTTGCCCGGTAGTAATGAAAAACTGTTTTTT.

This clonotype was seen ten or more times. The V gene is TRBV6-1, the J gene TRBJ1-1; D gene ambiguous. The germline V gene encodes CDR1 MNHNS and CDR2 SASEGT. Trimming stripped 7 bases from V and 4 bases from J, with 16 bases between. There are 14 residues in the CDR3. For the CDR3, the DNA is TGTGCCAGCATCTTGTGGGGTCGAGTCACTGAAGCTTTCTTT. It yields the protein CASILWGRVTEAFF.

This clonotype was seen more than once but under ten times. This sequence joins TRBV20-1 and TRBJ2-1; TRBD2 matches 7 bases. The J segment lost 2 bases and the V segment lost 1 base, leaving 20 bases of the junction unmatched. Germline V gene lookup returns CDR1 DFQATT and CDR2 SNEGSKA (reference sequence). The CDR3 covers 20 residues. The CDR3 DNA follows: TGCAGTGCTAGAGTCCCGTCCACGCCAAACAGCGGGGCTACCTACAATGAGCAGTTCTTC. This sequence encodes CSARVPSTPNSGATYNEQFF.

This clonotype has a count of ten or more. This chain joins TRBV7-8 and TRBJ2-7, with D tentatively TRBD2 (5 bases). This CDR3 spans 16 amino acids. In germline, CDR1 is SGHVS, CDR2 FQNEAQ. V lost 1 base and J 4 bases, leaving 17 bases between the germline ends. The CDR3 nucleotides read TGTGCCAGCAGCTTAGTGGCGGGCCTGGCAAGGTACGAGCAGTACTTC. Encoded protein: CASSLVAGLARYEQYF.

This clonotype was counted between two and nine times. This sequence may be a read error, since a much larger clone differs from it by one base. The chain combines TRBV2 with TRBJ2-3; no reliable D call. The length of the CDR3 is 15 residues. The germline V gene encodes CDR1 SNHLY and CDR2 FYNNEI. Here the CDR3 reads CAGSEFGQTTDTQYF. DNA of the CDR3: TGTGCCGGCAGTGAATTTGGGCAGACCACAGATACGCAGTATTTT.

This clonotype has a handful of counts. This chain joins TRBV28 and TRBJ2-2; 8 nucleotides agree with TRBD2. Germline lookup yields CDR1 MDHEN and CDR2 SYDVKM. Losses at the gene ends were 5 bases for V and 2 bases for J; bases not matched to a gene: 4. The CDR3 covers 15 residues. DNA for the CDR3: TGTGCCAGCAGTCAACTAGCGGTAAACACCGGGGAGCTGTTTTTT. Translating it yields CASSQLAVNTGELFF.

This clonotype was picked up a small number of times. The CDR3 sequence is CASSLEGSSAYGYTF. The CDR3 region has the DNA TGCGCCAGCAGCTTGGAGGGGTCCTCCGCTTATGGCTACACCTTC. This sequence joins TRBV5-1 and TRBJ1-2, with D possibly being TRBD1 (5 bases). V was cut by 0 bases and J by 5 bases, with 14 bases left in between. Germline V gene sequence: CDR1 SGHRS, CDR2 YFSETQ. CDR3 length: 15 amino acids.

This clonotype has a count of ten or more. The rearrangement joins TRBV7-2 to TRBJ2-3; 9 bases fit TRBD2. Trimming at V came to 5 bases and at J to 3 bases, leaving 6 bases not matched to a gene. CDR3 length: 15 residues. Germline loops: CDR1 SGHTA, CDR2 FQGNSA. The CDR3 is CASSQIAGVTDTQYF. The CDR3 DNA reads TGTGCCAGCAGCCAAATAGCGGGAGTGACAGATACGCAGTATTTT.

The chain employs TRBV28 and TRBJ2-3; D is unclear. With 3 bases removed from V and 2 bases from J, the gap between germline ends came to 12 bases. Looked up from germline, CDR1 is MDHEN and CDR2 is SYDVKM. This CDR3 region has 15 residues. CDR3 nucleotides: TGTGCCAGCAGTTTCTACGCGGACGACACAGATACGCAGTATTTT. As protein: CASSFYADDTDTQYF.

This clonotype was recorded many times. The gene calls are TRBV28 and TRBJ2-7; D ambiguous. Trimming stripped 3 bases from V and 2 bases from J, with 14 bases between. The germline CDR1 and CDR2 sequences are MDHEN and SYDVKM. The CDR3 spans 15 residues. The CDR3, as DNA: TGTGCCAGCAGTTTGACCTCTCAGGTTCCCTACGAGCAGTACTTC. It is translated as CASSLTSQVPYEQYF. Full variable domain (remainder filled in from reference TRBV28 and TRBJ2-7): DVKVTQSSRYLVKRTGEKVFLECVQDMDHENMFWYRQDPGLGLRLIYFSYDVKMKEKGDIPEGYSVSREKKERFSLILESASTNQTSMYLCASSLTSQVPYEQYFGPGTRLTVT.

The chain is built from TRBV18 and TRBJ1-1; 8 bases are shared with TRBD1. The CDR3 spans 16 residues. Germline V gene data show CDR1 as KGHSH and CDR2 as LQKENI. With 4 bases clipped from V and 0 bases from J, the junction kept 7 bases outside the gene matches. CDR3 amino acids: CASSRGTGLMNTEAFF. CDR3 in DNA: TGTGCCAGCTCACGTGGGACAGGCTTGATGAACACTGAAGCTTTCTTT.